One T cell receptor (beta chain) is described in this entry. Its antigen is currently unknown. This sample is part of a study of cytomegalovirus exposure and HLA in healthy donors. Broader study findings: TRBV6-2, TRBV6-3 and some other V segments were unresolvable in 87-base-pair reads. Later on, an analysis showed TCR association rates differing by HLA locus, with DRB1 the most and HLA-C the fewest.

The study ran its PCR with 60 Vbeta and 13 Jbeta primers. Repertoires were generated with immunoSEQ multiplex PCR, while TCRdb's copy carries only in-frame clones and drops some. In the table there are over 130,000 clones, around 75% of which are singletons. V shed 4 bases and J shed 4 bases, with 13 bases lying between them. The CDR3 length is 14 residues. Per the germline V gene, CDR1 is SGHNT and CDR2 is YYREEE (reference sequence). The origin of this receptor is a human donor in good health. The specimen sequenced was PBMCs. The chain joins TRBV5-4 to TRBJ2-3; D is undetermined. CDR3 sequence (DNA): TGTGCCAGCAGCAATGATCAGGTTTCAGATACGCAGTATTTT. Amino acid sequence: CASSNDQVSDTQYF.